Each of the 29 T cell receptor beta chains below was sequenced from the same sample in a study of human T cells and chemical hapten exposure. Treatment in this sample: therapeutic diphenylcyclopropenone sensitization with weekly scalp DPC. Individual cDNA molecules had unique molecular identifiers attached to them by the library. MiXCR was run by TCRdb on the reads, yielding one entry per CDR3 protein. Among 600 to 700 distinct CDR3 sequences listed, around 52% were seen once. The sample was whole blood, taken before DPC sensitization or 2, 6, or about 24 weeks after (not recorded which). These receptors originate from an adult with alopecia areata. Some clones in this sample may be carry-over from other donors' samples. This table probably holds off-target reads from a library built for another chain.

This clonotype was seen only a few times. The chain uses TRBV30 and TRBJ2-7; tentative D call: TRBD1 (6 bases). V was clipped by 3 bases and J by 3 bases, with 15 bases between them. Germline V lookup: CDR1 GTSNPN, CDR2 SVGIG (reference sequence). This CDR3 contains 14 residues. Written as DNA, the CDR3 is TGTGCCTGGAGCCTATGGGGGCCAAACTACGAGCAGTACTTC. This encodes CAWSLWGPNYEQYF.

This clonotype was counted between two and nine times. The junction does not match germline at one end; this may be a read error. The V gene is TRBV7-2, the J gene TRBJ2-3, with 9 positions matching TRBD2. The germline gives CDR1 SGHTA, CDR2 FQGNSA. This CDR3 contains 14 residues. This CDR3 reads CASSFSPPAGGTNF. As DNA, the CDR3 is TGTGCCAGCAGCTTCTCCCCCCCAGCGGGGGGCACAAATTTT.

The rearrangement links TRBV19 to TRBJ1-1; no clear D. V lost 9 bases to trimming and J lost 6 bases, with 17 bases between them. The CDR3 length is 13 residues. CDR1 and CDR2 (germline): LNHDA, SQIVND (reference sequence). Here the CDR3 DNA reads TGTGCCAGCACAACCGGGTTCGGTCCTGAAGCTTTCTTT. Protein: CASTTGFGPEAFF.

CDR3 coding DNA: TGCGCCAGCAAGACAGCCAGTATGAACACTGAAGCTTTCTTT. Amino acids: CASKTASMNTEAFF. The V call is TRBV4-1, the J call TRBJ1-1, with TRBD1 as a possible D gene (5 bases). The CDR3 has 14 residues. The germline V and J ends were trimmed by 7 bases and 0 bases, with 12 bases remaining between them. CDR1 is MGHRA, CDR2 YSYEKL, per germline.

The CDR3 nucleotides read TGTGCCAGCAGGTCGGGCAAGACAGATACGCAGTATTTT. Translated, it gives CASRSGKTDTQYF. The chain carries TRBV9 and TRBJ2-3; no definite D call. Germline CDR1 and CDR2: SGDLS and YYNGEE. The CDR3 covers 13 residues. The V end was cut by 5 bases, the J end by 3 bases, with 10 bases between.

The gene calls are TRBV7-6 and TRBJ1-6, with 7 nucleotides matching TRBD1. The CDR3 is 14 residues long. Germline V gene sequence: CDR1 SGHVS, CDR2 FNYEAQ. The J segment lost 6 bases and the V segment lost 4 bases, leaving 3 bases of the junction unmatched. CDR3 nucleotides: TGTGCCAGCAGCTGGGACAGATTTAATTCACCCCTCCACTTT. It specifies CASSWDRFNSPLHF.

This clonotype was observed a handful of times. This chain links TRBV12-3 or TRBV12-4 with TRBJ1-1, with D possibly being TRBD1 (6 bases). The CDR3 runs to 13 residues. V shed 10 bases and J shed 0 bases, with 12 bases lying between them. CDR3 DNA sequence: TGTGCCACCAAGGACAGATTGAACACTGAAGCTTTCTTT. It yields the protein CATKDRLNTEAFF.

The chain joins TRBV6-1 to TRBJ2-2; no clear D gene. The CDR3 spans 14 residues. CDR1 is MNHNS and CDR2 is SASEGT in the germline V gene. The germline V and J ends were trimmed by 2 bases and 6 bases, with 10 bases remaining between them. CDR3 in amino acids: CASSERFVPGELFF. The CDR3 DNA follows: TGTGCCAGCAGTGAACGATTCGTCCCCGGGGAGCTGTTTTTT.

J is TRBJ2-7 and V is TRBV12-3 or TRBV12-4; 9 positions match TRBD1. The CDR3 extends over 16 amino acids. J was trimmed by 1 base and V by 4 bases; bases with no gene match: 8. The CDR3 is CASSWGGGTGSYEQYF. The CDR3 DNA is TGTGCCAGCAGTTGGGGAGGTGGGACAGGGTCCTACGAGCAGTACTTC.

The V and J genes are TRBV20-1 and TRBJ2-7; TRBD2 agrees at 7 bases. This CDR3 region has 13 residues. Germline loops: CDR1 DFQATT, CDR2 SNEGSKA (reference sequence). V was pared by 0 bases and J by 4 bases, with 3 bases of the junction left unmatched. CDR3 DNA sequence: TGCAGTGCTAGAGAAGGGAGGGATTACGAGCAGTACTTC. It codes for CSAREGRDYEQYF.

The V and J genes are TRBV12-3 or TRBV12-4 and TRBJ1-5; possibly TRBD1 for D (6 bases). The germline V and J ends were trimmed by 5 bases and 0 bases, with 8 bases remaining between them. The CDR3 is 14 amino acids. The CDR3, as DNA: TGTGCCAGCAGTCAGGGGCATAGCAATCAGCCCCAGCATTTT. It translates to CASSQGHSNQPQHF.

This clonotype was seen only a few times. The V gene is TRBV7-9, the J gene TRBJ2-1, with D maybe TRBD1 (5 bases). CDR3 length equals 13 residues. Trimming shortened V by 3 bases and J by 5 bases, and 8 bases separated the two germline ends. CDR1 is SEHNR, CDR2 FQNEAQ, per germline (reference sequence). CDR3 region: CASSFRQNNEQFF. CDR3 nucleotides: TGTGCCAGCAGCTTTCGACAGAACAATGAGCAGTTCTTC.

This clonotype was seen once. CDR3 sequence (DNA): TGTGCCAGCAGCACTAGCGGGCGGATTGAGCAGTTCTTC. It is translated as CASSTSGRIEQFF. V and J are TRBV7-8 and TRBJ2-1; 9 nucleotides match TRBD2. V lost 5 bases to trimming and J lost 9 bases; unmatched junction nucleotides: 5. The CDR3 totals 13 residues. The germline gives CDR1 SGHVS, CDR2 FQNEAQ.

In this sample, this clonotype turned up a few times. CDR3 amino acids: CSATSGGYYNEQFF. The CDR3 nucleotides are TGCAGTGCCACTAGCGGGGGATACTACAATGAGCAGTTCTTC. The rearrangement joins TRBV20-1 to TRBJ2-1, with TRBD2 matching over 11 bases. The germline CDR1 and CDR2 sequences are DFQATT and SNEGSKA (reference sequence). CDR3 length: 14 residues. The junction had 4 bases not matched to a gene; V was cut back by 6 bases and J by 3 bases.

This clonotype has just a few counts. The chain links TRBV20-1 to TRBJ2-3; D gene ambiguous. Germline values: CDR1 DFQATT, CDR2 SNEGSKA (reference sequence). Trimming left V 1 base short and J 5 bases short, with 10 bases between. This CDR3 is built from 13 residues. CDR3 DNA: TGCAGTGCTAGAGGGTCCCTGGGAGATACGCAGTATTTT. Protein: CSARGSLGDTQYF.

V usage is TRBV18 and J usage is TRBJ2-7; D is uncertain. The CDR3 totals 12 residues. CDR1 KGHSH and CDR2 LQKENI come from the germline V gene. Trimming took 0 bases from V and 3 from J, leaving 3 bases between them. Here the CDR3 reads CASSPPGYEQYF. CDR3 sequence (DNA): TGTGCCAGCTCACCACCAGGCTACGAGCAGTACTTC. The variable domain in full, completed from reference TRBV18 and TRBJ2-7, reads NAGVMQNPRHLVRRRGQEARLRCSPMKGHSHVYWYRQLPEEGLKFMVYLQKENIIDESGMPKERFSAEFPKEGPSILRIQQVVRGDSAAYFCASSPPGYEQYFGPGTRLTVT.

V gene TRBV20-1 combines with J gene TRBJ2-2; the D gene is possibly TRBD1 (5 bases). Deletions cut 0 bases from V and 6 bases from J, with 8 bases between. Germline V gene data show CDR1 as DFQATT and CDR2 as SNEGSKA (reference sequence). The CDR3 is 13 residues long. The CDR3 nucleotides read TGCAGTGCTAGAGATTCCAGGGCCGGGGAGCTGTTTTTT. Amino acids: CSARDSRAGELFF.

The CDR3 DNA sequence: TGCAGCGTTGATGAGTCTAGCACAGATACGCAGTATTTT. Translated: CSVDESSTDTQYF. The rearrangement links TRBV29-1 to TRBJ2-3; no clear D gene. The CDR3 runs to 13 residues. The germline CDR1 and CDR2 sequences are SQVTM and ANQGSEA. Trimming took off 3 bases at V and 0 bases at J, with 7 bases between the two ends.

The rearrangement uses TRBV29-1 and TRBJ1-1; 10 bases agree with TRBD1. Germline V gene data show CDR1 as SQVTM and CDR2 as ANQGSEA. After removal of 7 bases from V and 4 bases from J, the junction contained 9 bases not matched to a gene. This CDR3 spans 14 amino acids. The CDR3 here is CSARTGGLSTEAFF. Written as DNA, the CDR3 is TGCAGCGCCCGGACAGGGGGTTTGTCCACTGAAGCTTTCTTT.

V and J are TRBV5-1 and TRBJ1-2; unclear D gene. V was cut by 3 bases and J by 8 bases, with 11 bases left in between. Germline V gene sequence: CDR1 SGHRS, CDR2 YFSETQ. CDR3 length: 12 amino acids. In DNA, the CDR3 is TGCGCCAGCAGCTCCGACACGAGAGGCTACACCTTC. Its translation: CASSSDTRGYTF.

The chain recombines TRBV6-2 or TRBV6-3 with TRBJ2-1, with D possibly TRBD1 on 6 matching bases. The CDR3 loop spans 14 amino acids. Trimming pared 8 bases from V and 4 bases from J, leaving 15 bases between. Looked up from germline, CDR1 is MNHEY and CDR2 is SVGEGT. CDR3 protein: CASLPGQTYNEQFF. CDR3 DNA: TGTGCCAGCCTACCAGGACAGACGTACAATGAGCAGTTCTTC.

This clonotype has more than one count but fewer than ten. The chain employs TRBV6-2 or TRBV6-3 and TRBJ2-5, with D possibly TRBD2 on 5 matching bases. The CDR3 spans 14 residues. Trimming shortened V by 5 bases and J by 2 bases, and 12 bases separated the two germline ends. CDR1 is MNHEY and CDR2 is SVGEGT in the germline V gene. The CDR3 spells CASSQWGAQETQYF. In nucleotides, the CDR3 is TGTGCCAGCAGTCAATGGGGAGCACAAGAGACCCAGTACTTC.

The CDR3, as DNA: TGTGCCAGCAGCTTATTTTTCAACACTGAAGCTTTCTTT. It encodes CASSLFFNTEAFF. The V and J genes are TRBV11-2 and TRBJ1-1; D is undetermined. The CDR3 is 13 amino acids. Trimming removed 2 bases at V and 2 bases at J, with 6 bases between. CDR1 and CDR2 from the germline V gene are SGHAT and FQNNGV. The variable domain in full, completed from reference TRBV11-2 and TRBJ1-1, reads EAGVAQSPRYKIIEKRQSVAFWCNPISGHATLYWYQQILGQGPKLLIQFQNNGVVDDSQLPKDRFSAERLKGVDSTLKIQPAKLEDSAVYLCASSLFFNTEAFFGQGTRLTVV.

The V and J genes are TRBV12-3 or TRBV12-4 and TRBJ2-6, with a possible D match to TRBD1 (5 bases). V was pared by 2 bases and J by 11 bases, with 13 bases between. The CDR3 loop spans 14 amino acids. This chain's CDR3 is CASSLRQGGYVLTF. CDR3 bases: TGTGCCAGCAGTTTAAGGCAGGGTGGCTACGTCCTGACTTTC.

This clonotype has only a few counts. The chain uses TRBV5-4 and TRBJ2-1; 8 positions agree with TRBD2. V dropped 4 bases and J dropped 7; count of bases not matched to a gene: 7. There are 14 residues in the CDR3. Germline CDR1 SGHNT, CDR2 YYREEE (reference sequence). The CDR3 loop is CASSPRGGVNEQFF. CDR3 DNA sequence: TGTGCCAGCAGCCCCCGGGGGGGGGTGAATGAGCAGTTCTTC. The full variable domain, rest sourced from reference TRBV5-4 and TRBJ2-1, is ETGVTQSPTHLIKTRGQQVTLRCSSQSGHNTVSWYQQALGQGPQFIFQYYREEENGRGNFPPRFSGLQFPNYSSELNVNALELDDSALYLCASSPRGGVNEQFFGPGTRLTVL.

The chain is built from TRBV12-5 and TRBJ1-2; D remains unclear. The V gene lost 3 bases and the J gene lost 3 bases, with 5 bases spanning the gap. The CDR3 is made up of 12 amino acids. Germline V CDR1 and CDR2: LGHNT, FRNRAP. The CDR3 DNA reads TGTGCTAGTGGTTTCGGGGACTATGGCTACACCTTC. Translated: CASGFGDYGYTF.

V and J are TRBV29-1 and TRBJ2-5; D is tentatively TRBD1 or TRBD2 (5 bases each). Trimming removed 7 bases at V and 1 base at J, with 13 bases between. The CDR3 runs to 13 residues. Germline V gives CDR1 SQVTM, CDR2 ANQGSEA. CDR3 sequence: CSATTGTQETQYF. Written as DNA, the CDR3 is TGCAGCGCAACGACCGGGACCCAAGAGACCCAGTACTTC.

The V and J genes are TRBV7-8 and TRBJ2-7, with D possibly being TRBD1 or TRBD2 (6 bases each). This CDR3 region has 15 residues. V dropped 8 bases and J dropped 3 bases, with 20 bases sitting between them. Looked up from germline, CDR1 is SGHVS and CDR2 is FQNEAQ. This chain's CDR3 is CASPPEGGSDYEQYF. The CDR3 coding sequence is TGTGCCAGCCCTCCGGAGGGGGGTTCCGACTACGAGCAGTACTTC.

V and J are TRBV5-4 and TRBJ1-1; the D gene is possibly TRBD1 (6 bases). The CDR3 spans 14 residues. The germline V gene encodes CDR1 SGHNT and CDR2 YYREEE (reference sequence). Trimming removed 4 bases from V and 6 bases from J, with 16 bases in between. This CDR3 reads CASSPGDRRAEAFF. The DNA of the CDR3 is TGTGCCAGCAGCCCAGGGGACCGAAGGGCTGAAGCTTTCTTT.